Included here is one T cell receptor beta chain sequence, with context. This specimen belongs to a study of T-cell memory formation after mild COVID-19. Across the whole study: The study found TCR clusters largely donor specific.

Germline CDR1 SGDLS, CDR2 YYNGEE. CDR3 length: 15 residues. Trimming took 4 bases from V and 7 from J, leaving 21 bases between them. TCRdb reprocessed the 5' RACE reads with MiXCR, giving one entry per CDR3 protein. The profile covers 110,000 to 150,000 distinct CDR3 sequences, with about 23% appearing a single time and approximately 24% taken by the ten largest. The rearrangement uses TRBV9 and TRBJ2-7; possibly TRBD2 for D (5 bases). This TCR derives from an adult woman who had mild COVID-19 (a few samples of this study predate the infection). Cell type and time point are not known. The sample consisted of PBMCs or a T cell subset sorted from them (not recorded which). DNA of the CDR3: TGTGCCAGCAGCCCCCGAGCTAGCTCTGGTTTAGAGCAGTACTTC. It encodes CASSPRASSGLEQYF.